The present T cell receptor (beta chain) was sequenced within a study of T cells in Graves' hyperthyroidism and ophthalmopathy. Disease lasting under 3 months, a NOSPECS grade of at least 4, and a Clinical Activity Score of at least 3 were features of the ophthalmopathy patients. Patients having uncontrolled infection, another autoimmune disease, pregnancy or lactation were not included. This clonotype was seen many times. This CDR3 is 14 amino acids long. The germline CDR1 and CDR2 sequences are KGHSH and LQKENI. V shed 4 bases and J 9 bases; nucleotides not matched to a gene: 7. What was amplified from RNA transcripts were TCR beta CDR3 regions. The HTBI primer set drove a first-round RT-PCR of the TCR CDR3. TCRdb re-analysed the multiplex PCR reads in MiXCR, keeping a single row per CDR3 protein. Among around 490,000 distinct CDR3 sequences listed, about 20% were seen once.

The J gene is TRBJ2-1, the V gene TRBV18, with TRBD2 matching over 9 bases. The sample consisted of blood. The TCR sequence derives from a man aged 40-49 years with Graves' ophthalmopathy. CDR3: CASSRGGAFSEQFF. Here the CDR3 DNA reads TGTGCCAGCTCACGCGGGGGGGCCTTCAGTGAGCAGTTCTTC.